One and the same sample provided the 12 T cell receptor beta chains below, sequenced in a study of OX40 agonist ivuxolimab in advanced cancers. TCRdb's table, derived via immunoSEQ multiplex PCR, lists solely in-frame clones and lacks some. The profile shows tens of thousands of clones, 85% to 95% of them singletons. This sample comprised CD4+ or CD8+ T cells sorted from blood, obtained in a trial of the OX40 agonist ivuxolimab. These TCRs come from an adult with an advanced solid tumor such as melanoma, head and neck, liver or kidney cancer.

V and J are TRBV27 and TRBJ2-1, with TRBD1 identical over 8 bases. The J segment lost 9 bases and the V segment lost 6 bases, leaving 4 bases of the junction unmatched. Germline V CDR1 and CDR2: MNHEY, SMNVEV (reference sequence). The CDR3 is 12 residues long. The CDR3 DNA sequence: TGTGCCAGCAGACCAGGGGGCGGTGAGCAGTTCTTC. Translating gives CASRPGGGEQFF.

V gene TRBV19 combines with J gene TRBJ2-1; TRBD1 matches at 7 bases. The CDR3 is 13 residues long. V was pared by 5 bases and J by 5 bases, with 3 bases of the junction left unmatched. Germline V CDR1 and CDR2: LNHDA, SQIVND (reference sequence). DNA of the CDR3: TGTGCCAGTAGTCGACAGGGCCACAATGAGCAGTTCTTC. It is translated as CASSRQGHNEQFF.

This chain connects TRBV27 to TRBJ2-4; D may be TRBD1 (6 bases). The germline V and J ends were trimmed by 2 bases and 1 base, with 9 bases remaining between them. The germline CDR1 and CDR2 sequences are MNHEY and SMNVEV (reference sequence). The CDR3 has 15 residues. The CDR3 protein is CASSLTGLAKNIQYF. In DNA, the CDR3 is TGTGCCAGCAGTTTAACAGGGCTGGCCAAAAACATTCAGTACTTC.

The chain carries TRBV7-3 and TRBJ2-1; either TRBD1 or TRBD2 may fit D (5 bases each). Germline lookup yields CDR1 SGHTA and CDR2 FQGTGA. With 0 bases removed from V and 9 bases from J, the gap between germline ends came to 18 bases. The CDR3 consists of 16 residues. The CDR3 reads CASSLTRDPHGGEQFF. CDR3 nucleotides: TGTGCCAGCAGCTTAACACGGGACCCACATGGGGGTGAGCAGTTCTTC.

This clone was seen only once. The chain joins TRBV6-1 to TRBJ1-4; D possibly corresponds to TRBD1 (6 bases). Trimming removed 2 bases at V and 0 bases at J, with 25 bases between. The V gene's germline CDR1 is MNHNS and CDR2 SASEGT. There are 21 residues in the CDR3. This CDR3 is CASSEYGGTTPEPATNEKLFF. The CDR3 region has the DNA TGTGCCAGCAGTGAATATGGAGGGACAACCCCCGAACCAGCAACTAATGAAAAACTGTTTTTT.

The rearrangement links TRBV6-5 to TRBJ2-7; 9 nucleotides agree with TRBD2. This CDR3 comprises 15 residues. V gave up 3 bases and J gave up 2 bases; unmatched junction bases: 5. CDR1 is MNHEY, CDR2 SVGAGI, per germline. The CDR3 sequence: CASSYSGSIAYEQYF. The CDR3 DNA sequence: TGTGCCAGCAGTTATAGCGGGAGCATTGCCTACGAGCAGTACTTC.

The chain uses TRBV27 and TRBJ2-1; no reliable D call. The length of the CDR3 is 17 residues. Trimming left V 5 bases short and J 0 bases short, with 17 bases between. The germline V gene has CDR1 MNHEY and CDR2 SMNVEV (reference sequence). CDR3 DNA: TGTGCCAGCAGTACTCTTTGGCTTACCAGCTCCTACAATGAGCAGTTCTTC. This gives the protein CASSTLWLTSSYNEQFF.

This chain links TRBV6-5 with TRBJ2-3, with 7 bases matching TRBD1. J lost 3 bases, V lost 11 bases, and 8 bases had no gene match. The germline V gene has CDR1 MNHEY and CDR2 SVGAGI. The CDR3 is 13 residues long. This CDR3 reads CAAPQQGTDTQYF. DNA for the CDR3: TGTGCCGCCCCCCAACAGGGGACAGATACGCAGTATTTT.

This rearrangement joins TRBV2 to TRBJ2-7; 7 nucleotides agree with TRBD1. Germline CDR1 is SNHLY and CDR2 is FYNNEI. This CDR3 has 13 amino acids. Trimming took 6 bases from V and 3 from J; bases not matched to a gene: 5. The CDR3 bases are TGTGCCAGCAGCCGACAGGGAGACTACGAGCAGTACTTC. Protein: CASSRQGDYEQYF.

The CDR3 here is CASSPKTGEEGGNQPQHF. DNA for the CDR3: TGTGCCAGCAGCCCTAAGACAGGGGAAGAAGGTGGCAATCAGCCCCAGCATTTT. The chain is built from TRBV7-9 and TRBJ1-5; 8 bases line up with TRBD1. This CDR3 is built from 18 residues. J lost 2 bases, V lost 5 bases, and 14 bases had no gene match. Germline V gene lookup returns CDR1 SEHNR and CDR2 FQNEAQ (reference sequence).

This clone is classed as medium-sized. The rearrangement links TRBV4-2 to TRBJ1-2; TRBD1 is a possible D gene (6 bases). Trimming left V 0 bases short and J 7 bases short, with 15 bases between. The CDR3 loop spans 15 amino acids. Germline V lookup: CDR1 LGHNA, CDR2 YNFKEQ. For the CDR3, the DNA is TGTGCCAGCAGCCAAGAGAGGGGACAAGGTCGTGGCTACACCTTC. Protein: CASSQERGQGRGYTF.

CDR3 coding DNA: TGTGCCAGCAGCTCAGGACAGGAGACTCCCTCAGTC. Its translation is CASSSGQETPSV. V is TRBV13 and J is TRBJ2-7; 7 bases map to TRBD1. Germline CDR1 is PRHDT and CDR2 is FYEKMQ (reference sequence). The CDR3 is made up of 12 amino acids.